This T cell receptor (beta chain) was profiled in a study of blood T cells in healthy people across ages. They isolated at least 6 million PBMCs from each sample. Then a second PCR, running about 6 to 12 cycles, was carried out with a sample-barcoded 5' primer and a J-beta primer mix. The template-switch adaptor was a 5' adaptor with 12 random nucleotides. It tagged each cDNA molecule. TCRdb reanalysed the 5' RACE reads using MiXCR and keeps one entry per CDR3 protein. The data show 920,000 or so distinct CDR3 sequences, over 35% seen once. The CDR3 consists of 13 residues. The ends were cut back, 8 bases at V and 2 bases at J, with 13 bases in the middle. CDR1 ENHRY and CDR2 SYGVKD come from the germline V gene.

The chain recombines TRBV10-3 with TRBJ2-7; D may be TRBD2 (7 bases). This clonotype originated in a woman aged 60 to 75 in good health. Sequenced: blood. The DNA of the CDR3 is TGTGCCATCGCAGAGGGGGGGGCCTACGAGCAGTACTTC. Translating it yields CAIAEGGAYEQYF.